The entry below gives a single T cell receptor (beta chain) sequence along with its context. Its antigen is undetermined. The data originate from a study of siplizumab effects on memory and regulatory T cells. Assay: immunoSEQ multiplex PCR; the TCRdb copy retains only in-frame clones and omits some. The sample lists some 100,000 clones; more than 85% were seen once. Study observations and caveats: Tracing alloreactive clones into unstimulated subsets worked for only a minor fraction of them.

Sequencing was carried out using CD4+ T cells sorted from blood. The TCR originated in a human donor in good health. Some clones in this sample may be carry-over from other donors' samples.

The CDR3 loop reads CASSEPGDSSPLHF. Here the CDR3 DNA reads TGCGCCAGCAGTGAGCCAGGGGACAGTTCACCCCTCCACTTT. The chain joins TRBV10-2 to TRBJ1-6; 7 bases line up with TRBD1. CDR1 and CDR2 from the germline V gene are WSHSY and SAAADI. This CDR3 is built from 14 residues. V shed 2 bases, J shed 9 bases, and the junction held 4 bases outside the gene matches.